This T cell receptor (beta chain) came from a study of a mutant IDH1 vaccine in newly diagnosed glioma. The wider study: Before enrollment, patients got radiotherapy alone, temozolomide alone, or mostly the combination.

Time point in this sample: baseline, week 1 (first vaccination visit). Stated treatment: pre-vaccination baseline after standard-of-care therapy. New WHO grade 3 or 4 IDH1-mutant, ATRX-lost astrocytomas were present in all donors. The germline V gene encodes CDR1 SGHTA and CDR2 FQGNSA. Between the trimmed V and J ends, which lost 1 base and 7 bases, there was a span of 10 bases. The CDR3 has 14 amino acids. TCRdb's copy holds only in-frame clones and misses some; the assay was immunoSEQ multiplex PCR. The sample gives 85,000 to 100,000 clones, about 80% of which show up once; 6% to 8% is in the top ten.

The sequenced sample was PBMCs, obtained from a glioma patient treated with radiotherapy, temozolomide or both. The rearrangement uses TRBV7-2 and TRBJ1-4, with a tentative D call TRBD1 (5 bases). The clonotype was recovered from a man in his forties or fifties with glioma. CDR3: CASSLGAGFEKLFF. The CDR3 bases are TGTGCCAGCAGCTTAGGGGCAGGGTTTGAAAAACTGTTTTTT.